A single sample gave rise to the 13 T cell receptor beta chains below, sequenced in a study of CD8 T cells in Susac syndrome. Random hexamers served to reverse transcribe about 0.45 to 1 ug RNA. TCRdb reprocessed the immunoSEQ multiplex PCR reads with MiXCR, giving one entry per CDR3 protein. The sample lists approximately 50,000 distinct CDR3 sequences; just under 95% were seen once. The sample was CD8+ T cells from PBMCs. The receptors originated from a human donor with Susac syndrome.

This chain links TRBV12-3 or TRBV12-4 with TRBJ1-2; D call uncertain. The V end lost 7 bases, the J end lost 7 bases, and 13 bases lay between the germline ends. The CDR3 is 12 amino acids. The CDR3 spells CASTPTLAGYTF. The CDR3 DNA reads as TGTGCCAGCACCCCGACCCTGGCTGGCTACACCTTC.

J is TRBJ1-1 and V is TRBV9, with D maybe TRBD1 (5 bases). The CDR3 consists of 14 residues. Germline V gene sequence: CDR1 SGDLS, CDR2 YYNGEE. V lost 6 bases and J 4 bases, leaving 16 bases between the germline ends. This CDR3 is CASMPGGTGTEAFF. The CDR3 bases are TGTGCCAGCATGCCGGGGGGTACAGGCACTGAAGCTTTCTTT.

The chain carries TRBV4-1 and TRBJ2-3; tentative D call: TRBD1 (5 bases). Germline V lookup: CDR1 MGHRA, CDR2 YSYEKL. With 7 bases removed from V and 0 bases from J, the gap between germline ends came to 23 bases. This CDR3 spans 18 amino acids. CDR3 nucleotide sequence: TGCGCCAGCAAGGGGCGCGACAGTTACAACCCTAGCACAGATACGCAGTATTTT. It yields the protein CASKGRDSYNPSTDTQYF.

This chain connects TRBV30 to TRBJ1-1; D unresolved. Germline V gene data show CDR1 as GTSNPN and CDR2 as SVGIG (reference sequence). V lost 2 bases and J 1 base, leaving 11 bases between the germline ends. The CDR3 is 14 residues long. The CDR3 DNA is TGTGCCTGGAGTCCTGGTACGGGGAACACTGAAGCTTTCTTT. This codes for CAWSPGTGNTEAFF. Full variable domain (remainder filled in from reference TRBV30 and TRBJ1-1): SQTIHQWPATLVQPVGSPLSLECTVEGTSNPNLYWYRQAAGRGLQLLFYSVGIGQISSEVPQNLSASRPQDRQFILSSKKLLLSDSGFYLCAWSPGTGNTEAFFGQGTRLTVV.

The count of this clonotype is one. The CDR3 coding sequence is TGCAGTGCTAGAGATGTTCTCGGGACTAGCGGCTACGAGCAGTACTTC. Translating gives CSARDVLGTSGYEQYF. This chain joins TRBV20-1 and TRBJ2-7; 11 positions agree with TRBD2. The germline V gene encodes CDR1 DFQATT and CDR2 SNEGSKA (reference sequence). This CDR3 spans 16 amino acids. V lost 0 bases to trimming and J lost 3 bases; unmatched junction nucleotides: 7.

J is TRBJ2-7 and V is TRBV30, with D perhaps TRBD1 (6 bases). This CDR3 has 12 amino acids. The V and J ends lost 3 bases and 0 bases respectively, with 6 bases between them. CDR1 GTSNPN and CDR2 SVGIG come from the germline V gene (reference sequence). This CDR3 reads CAWRDSSYEQYF. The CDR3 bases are TGTGCCTGGAGGGACAGCTCCTACGAGCAGTACTTC.

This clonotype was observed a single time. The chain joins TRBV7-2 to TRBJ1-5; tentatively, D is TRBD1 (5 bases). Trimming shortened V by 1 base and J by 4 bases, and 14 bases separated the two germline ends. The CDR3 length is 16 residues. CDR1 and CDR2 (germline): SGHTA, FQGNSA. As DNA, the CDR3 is TGTGCCAGCAGCTTAGAGCCTGGGGGTCGAAATCAGCCCCAGCATTTT. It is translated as CASSLEPGGRNQPQHF.

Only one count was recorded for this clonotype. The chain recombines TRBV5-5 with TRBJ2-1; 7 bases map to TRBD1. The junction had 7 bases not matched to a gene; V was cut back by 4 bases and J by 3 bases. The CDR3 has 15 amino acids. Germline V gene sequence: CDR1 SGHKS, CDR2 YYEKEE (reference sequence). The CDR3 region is CASSGTQGVYNEQFF. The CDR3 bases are TGTGCCAGCAGCGGGACGCAGGGGGTCTACAATGAGCAGTTCTTC.

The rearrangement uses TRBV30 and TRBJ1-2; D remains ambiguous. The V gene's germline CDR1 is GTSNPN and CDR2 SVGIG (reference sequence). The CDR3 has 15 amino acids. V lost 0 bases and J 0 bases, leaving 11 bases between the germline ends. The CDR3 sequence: CAWSVIPPANYGYTF. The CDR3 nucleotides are TGTGCCTGGAGTGTAATCCCCCCAGCTAACTATGGCTACACCTTC.

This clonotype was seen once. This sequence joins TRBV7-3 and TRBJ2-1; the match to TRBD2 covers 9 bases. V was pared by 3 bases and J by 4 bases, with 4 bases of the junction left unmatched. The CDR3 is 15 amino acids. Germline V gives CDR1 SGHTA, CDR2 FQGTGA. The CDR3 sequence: CASSFSGGPYNEQFF. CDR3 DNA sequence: TGTGCCAGCAGCTTCAGCGGGGGGCCTTACAATGAGCAGTTCTTC.

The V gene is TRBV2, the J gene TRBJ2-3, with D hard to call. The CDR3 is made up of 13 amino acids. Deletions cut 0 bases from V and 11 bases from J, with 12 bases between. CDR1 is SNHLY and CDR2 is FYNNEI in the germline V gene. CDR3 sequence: CASSEALAGGQYF. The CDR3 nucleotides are TGTGCCAGCAGTGAAGCCTTAGCTGGTGGGCAGTATTTT.

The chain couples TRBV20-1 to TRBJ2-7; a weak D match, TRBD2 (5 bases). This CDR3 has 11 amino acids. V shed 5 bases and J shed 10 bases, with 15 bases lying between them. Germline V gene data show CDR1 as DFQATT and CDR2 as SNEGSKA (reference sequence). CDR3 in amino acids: CSAEDRDGQYF. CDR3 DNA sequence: TGCAGTGCTGAGGACCGGGATGGACAGTACTTC.

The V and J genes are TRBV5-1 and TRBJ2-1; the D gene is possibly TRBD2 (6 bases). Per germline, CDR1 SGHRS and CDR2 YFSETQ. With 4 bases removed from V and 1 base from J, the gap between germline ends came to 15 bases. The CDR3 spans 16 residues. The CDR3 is CASSPRRDSSYNEQFF. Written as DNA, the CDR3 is TGCGCCAGCAGCCCCCGCCGGGACTCGTCCTACAATGAGCAGTTCTTC.